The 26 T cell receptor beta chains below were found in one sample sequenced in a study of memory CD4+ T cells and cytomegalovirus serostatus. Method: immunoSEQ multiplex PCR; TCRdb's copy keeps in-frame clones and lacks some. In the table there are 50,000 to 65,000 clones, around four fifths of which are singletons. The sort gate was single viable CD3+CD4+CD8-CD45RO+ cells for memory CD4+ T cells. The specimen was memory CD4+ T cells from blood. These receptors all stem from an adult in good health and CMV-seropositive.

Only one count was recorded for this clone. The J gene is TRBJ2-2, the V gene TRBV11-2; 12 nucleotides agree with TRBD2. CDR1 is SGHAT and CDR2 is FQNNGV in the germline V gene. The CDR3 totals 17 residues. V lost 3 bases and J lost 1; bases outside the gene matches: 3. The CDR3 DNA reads TGTGCCAGCAGCTTCGGGGGACTAGCGGGGAACACCGGGGAGCTGTTTTTT. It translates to CASSFGGLAGNTGELFF.

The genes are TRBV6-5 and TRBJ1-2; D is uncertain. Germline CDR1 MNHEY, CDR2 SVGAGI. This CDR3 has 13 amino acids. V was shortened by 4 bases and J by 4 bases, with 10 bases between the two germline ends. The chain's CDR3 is CASSSRASYGYTF. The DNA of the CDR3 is TGTGCCAGCAGTTCCCGGGCTTCCTATGGCTACACCTTC.

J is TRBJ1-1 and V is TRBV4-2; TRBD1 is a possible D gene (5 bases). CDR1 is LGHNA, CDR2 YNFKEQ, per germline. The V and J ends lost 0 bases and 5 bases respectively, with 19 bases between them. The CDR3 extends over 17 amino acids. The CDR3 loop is CASSQELYGDRGTEAFF. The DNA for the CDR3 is TGTGCCAGCAGCCAAGAACTATACGGGGATAGGGGAACTGAAGCTTTCTTT.

CDR3 region: CASSKKEINYEQYF. The CDR3 region has the DNA TGTGCCAGTAGTAAGAAAGAAATTAACTACGAGCAGTACTTC. This chain joins TRBV19 and TRBJ2-7; D is undetermined. This CDR3 spans 14 amino acids. Germline lookup yields CDR1 LNHDA and CDR2 SQIVND (reference sequence). Trimming left V 4 bases short and J 3 bases short, with 13 bases between.

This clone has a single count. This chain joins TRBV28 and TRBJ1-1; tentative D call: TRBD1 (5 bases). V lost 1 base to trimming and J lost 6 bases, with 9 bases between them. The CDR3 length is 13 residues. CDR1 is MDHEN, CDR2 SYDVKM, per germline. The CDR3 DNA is TGTGCCAGCAGTTTATTGGTGGGGGCTGAAGCTTTCTTT. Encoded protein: CASSLLVGAEAFF.

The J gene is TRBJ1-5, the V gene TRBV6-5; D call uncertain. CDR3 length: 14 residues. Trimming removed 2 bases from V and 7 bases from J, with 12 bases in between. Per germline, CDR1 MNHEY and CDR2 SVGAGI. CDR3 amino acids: CASSYPGLRQPQHF. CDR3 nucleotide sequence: TGTGCCAGCAGTTACCCCGGGTTAAGGCAGCCCCAGCATTTT.

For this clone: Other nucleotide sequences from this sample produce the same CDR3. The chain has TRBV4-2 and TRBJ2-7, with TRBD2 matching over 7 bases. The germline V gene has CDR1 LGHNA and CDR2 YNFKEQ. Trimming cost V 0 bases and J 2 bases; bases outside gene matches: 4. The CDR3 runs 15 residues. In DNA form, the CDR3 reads TGTGCCAGCAGCCAAGAGGCTAGCGGTCCCTACGAGCAGTACTTC. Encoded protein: CASSQEASGPYEQYF.

The CDR3 region is CASVDQRSYNEQFF. The CDR3 region has the DNA TGTGCCAGCGTGGATCAGCGCTCCTACAATGAGCAGTTCTTC. The chain employs TRBV6-6 and TRBJ2-1; no clear D gene. Per germline, CDR1 MNHNY and CDR2 SVGAGI (reference sequence). Trimming shortened V by 8 bases and J by 0 bases, and 11 bases separated the two germline ends. This CDR3 comprises 14 residues.

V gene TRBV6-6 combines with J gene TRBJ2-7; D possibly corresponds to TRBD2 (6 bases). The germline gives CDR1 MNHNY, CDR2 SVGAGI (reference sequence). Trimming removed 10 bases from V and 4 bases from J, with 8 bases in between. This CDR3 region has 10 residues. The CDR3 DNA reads TGTGCCACCGGGAGATACGAGCAGTACTTC. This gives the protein CATGRYEQYF.

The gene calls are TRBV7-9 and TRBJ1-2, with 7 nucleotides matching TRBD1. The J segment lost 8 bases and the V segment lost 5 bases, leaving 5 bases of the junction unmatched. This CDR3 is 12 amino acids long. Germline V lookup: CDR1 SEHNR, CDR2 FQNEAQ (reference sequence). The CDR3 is CASSTGEGGYTF. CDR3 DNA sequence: TGTGCCAGCAGCACAGGGGAAGGGGGCTACACCTTC.

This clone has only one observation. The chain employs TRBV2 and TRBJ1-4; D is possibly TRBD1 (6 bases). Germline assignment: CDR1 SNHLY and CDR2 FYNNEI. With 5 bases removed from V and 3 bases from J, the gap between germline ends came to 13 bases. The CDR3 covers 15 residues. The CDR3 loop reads CASSQGILSNEKLFF. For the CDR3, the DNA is TGTGCCAGCAGTCAGGGGATCTTGTCTAATGAAAAACTGTTTTTT.

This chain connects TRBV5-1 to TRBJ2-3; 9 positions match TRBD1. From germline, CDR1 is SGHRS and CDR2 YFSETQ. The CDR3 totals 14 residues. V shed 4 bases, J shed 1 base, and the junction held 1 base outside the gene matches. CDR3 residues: CASSRQGGTDTQYF. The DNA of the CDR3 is TGCGCCAGCAGCAGACAGGGGGGCACAGATACGCAGTATTTT.

CDR3 nucleotides: TGCGCCAGCAGCCAAGATAGTGGCTCAGCTAACTATGGCTACACCTTC. Its translation: CASSQDSGSANYGYTF. The chain carries TRBV4-3 and TRBJ1-2; D gene ambiguous. Germline CDR1 is LGHNA and CDR2 is YSLEER. Between the trimmed V and J ends, which lost 0 bases and 0 bases, there was a span of 11 bases. The CDR3 runs 16 residues.

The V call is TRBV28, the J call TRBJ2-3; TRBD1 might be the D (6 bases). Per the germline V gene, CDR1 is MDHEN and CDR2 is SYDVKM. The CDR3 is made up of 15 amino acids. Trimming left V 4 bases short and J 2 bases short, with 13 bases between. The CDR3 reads CASSSPGEHTDTQYF. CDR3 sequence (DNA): TGTGCCAGCAGTTCCCCAGGGGAGCACACAGATACGCAGTATTTT.

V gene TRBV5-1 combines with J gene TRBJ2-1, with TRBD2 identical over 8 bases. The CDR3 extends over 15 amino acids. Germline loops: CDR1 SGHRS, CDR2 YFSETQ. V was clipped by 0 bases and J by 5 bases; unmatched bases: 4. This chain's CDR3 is CASSLELAAHNEQFF. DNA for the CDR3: TGCGCCAGCAGCTTGGAACTAGCGGCCCACAATGAGCAGTTCTTC. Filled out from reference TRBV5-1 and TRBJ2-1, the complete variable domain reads KAGVTQTPRYLIKTRGQQVTLSCSPISGHRSVSWYQQTPGQGLQFLFEYFSETQRNKGNFPGRFSGRQFSNSRSEMNVSTLELGDSALYLCASSLELAAHNEQFFGPGTRLTVL.

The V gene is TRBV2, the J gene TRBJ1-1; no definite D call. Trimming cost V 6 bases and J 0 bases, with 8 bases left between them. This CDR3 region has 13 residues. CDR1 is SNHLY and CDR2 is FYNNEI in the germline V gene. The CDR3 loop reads CASRFSMNTEAFF. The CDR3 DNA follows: TGTGCCAGCAGGTTTAGCATGAACACTGAAGCTTTCTTT.

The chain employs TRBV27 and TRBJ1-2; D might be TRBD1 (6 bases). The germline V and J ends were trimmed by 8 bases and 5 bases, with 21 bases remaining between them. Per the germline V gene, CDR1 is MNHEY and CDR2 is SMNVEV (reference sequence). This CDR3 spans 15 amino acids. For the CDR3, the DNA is TGTGCCAGCCGACCTGAACAGGGTCTGGGGTATGGCTACACCTTC. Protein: CASRPEQGLGYGYTF.

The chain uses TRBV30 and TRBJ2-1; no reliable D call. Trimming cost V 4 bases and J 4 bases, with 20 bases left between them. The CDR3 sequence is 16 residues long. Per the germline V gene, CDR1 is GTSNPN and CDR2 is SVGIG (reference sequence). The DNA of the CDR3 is TGTGCCTGGAAGGGTGTAGTGGGGAACCCATACAATGAGCAGTTCTTC. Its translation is CAWKGVVGNPYNEQFF.

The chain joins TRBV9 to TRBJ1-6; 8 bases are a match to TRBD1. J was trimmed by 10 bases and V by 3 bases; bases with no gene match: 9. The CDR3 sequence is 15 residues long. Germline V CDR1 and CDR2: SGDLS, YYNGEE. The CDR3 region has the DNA TGTGCCAGCAGCGCGACCGGACAGGGAAACTCACCCCTCCACTTT. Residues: CASSATGQGNSPLHF. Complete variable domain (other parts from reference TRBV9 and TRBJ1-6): DSGVTQTPKHLITATGQRVTLRCSPRSGDLSVYWYQQSLDQGLQFLIQYYNGEERAKGNILERFSAQQFPDLHSELNLSSLELGDSALYFCASSATGQGNSPLHFGNGTRLTVT.

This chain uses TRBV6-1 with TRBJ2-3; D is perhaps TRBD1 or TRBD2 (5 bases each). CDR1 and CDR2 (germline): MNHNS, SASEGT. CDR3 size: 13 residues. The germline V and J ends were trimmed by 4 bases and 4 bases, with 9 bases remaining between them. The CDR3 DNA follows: TGTGCCAGCAGTGTGGGGACCCCAGATACGCAGTATTTT. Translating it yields CASSVGTPDTQYF.

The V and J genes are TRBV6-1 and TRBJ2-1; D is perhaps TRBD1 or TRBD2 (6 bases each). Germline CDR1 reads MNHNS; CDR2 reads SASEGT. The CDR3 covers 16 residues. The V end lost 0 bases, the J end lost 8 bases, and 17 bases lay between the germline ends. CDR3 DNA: TGTGCCAGCAGTGAAGCGCTTGGGGGGCGTTTGTATGAGCAGTTCTTC. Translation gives CASSEALGGRLYEQFF.

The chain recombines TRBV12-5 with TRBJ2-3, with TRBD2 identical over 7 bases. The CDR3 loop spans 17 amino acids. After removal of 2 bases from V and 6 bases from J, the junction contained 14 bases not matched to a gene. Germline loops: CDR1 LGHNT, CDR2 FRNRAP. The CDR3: CASGLKGWGGVVDTQYF. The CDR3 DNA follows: TGTGCTAGTGGTTTGAAGGGCTGGGGAGGGGTGGTCGATACGCAGTATTTT.

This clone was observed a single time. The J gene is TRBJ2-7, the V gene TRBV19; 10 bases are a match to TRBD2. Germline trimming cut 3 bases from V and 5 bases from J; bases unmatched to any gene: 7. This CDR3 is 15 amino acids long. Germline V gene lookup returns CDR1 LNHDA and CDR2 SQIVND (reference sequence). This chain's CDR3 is CASSMAAGGPDEQYF. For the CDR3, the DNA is TGTGCCAGTAGTATGGCAGCGGGAGGGCCCGACGAGCAGTACTTC.

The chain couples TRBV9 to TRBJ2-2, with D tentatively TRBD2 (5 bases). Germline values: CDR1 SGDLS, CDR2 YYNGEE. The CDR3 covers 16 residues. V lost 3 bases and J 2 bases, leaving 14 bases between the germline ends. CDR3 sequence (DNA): TGTGCCAGCAGCGGACCCAGCGGAATCAACACCGGGGAGCTGTTTTTT. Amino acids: CASSGPSGINTGELFF.

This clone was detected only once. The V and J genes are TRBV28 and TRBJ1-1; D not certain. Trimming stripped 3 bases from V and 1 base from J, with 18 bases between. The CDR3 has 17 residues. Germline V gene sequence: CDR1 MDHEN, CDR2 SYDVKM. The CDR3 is CASSFYSLRSPNTEAFF. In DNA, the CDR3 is TGTGCCAGCAGTTTTTATAGTCTCCGGAGCCCGAACACTGAAGCTTTCTTT.

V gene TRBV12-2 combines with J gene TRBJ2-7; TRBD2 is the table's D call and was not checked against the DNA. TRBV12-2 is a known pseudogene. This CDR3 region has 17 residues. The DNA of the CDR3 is TGTGCAAGTCGCTTGATCTTCATTGGGGGGGTTACCTACGAGCAGTACTTC. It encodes CASRLIFIGGVTYEQYF.